Following are 5 T cell receptor beta chains from one sample sequenced in a study of cytomegalovirus exposure and HLA in healthy donors. PCR involved 60 Vbeta and 13 Jbeta primers. The table came from immunoSEQ multiplex PCR; TCRdb's copy has only in-frame clones and leaves some out. This table has around 190,000 clones, more than 75% appearing once. Material: PBMCs. These receptors all come from a woman aged 25-40 years in good health and CMV-seropositive.

The chain joins TRBV9 to TRBJ2-3; D might be TRBD1 (5 bases). Trimming removed 0 bases from V and 4 bases from J, with 9 bases in between. The CDR3 has 14 residues. Germline assignment: CDR1 SGDLS and CDR2 YYNGEE. CDR3 sequence: CASSVAGIADTQYF. The DNA of the CDR3 is TGTGCCAGCAGCGTAGCAGGGATTGCAGATACGCAGTATTTT.

The V call is TRBV5-1, the J call TRBJ1-3; D is unclear. The CDR3 spans 16 residues. CDR1 is SGHRS, CDR2 YFSETQ, per germline. V lost 4 bases, J lost 3 bases, and 17 bases lay in between. The DNA for the CDR3 is TGCGCCAGCAGCGTGGGTCTTTCCACCGGTGGAAACACCATATATTTT. Protein: CASSVGLSTGGNTIYF.

The V and J genes are TRBV7-2 and TRBJ2-1; 7 nucleotides align to TRBD2. The CDR3 extends over 16 amino acids. Germline CDR1 reads SGHTA; CDR2 reads FQGNSA. V lost 1 base, J lost 11 bases, and 14 bases stayed unmatched. CDR3 bases: TGTGCCAGCAGCTTAGTGAGTACTGCCGGGCGGGGGAAGCAGTTCTTC. As protein: CASSLVSTAGRGKQFF.

The chain recombines TRBV11-2 with TRBJ2-3; 8 nucleotides align to TRBD2. Germline trimming cut 6 bases from V and 2 bases from J; bases unmatched to any gene: 13. The CDR3 spans 17 residues. The germline V gene has CDR1 SGHAT and CDR2 FQNNGV. CDR3 DNA sequence: TGTGCCAGCAGGGGGGCGGGGATAGCGGGGTCCACAGATACGCAGTATTTT. This encodes CASRGAGIAGSTDTQYF.

This chain joins TRBV10-3 and TRBJ2-1; TRBD1 matches at 10 bases. The junction had 8 bases not matched to a gene; V was cut back by 10 bases and J by 5 bases. The CDR3 has 14 amino acids. Germline V gene sequence: CDR1 ENHRY, CDR2 SYGVKD. CDR3 protein: CATRPDRGDNEQFF. The CDR3 DNA reads as TGTGCCACCCGGCCGGACAGGGGGGACAATGAGCAGTTCTTC.